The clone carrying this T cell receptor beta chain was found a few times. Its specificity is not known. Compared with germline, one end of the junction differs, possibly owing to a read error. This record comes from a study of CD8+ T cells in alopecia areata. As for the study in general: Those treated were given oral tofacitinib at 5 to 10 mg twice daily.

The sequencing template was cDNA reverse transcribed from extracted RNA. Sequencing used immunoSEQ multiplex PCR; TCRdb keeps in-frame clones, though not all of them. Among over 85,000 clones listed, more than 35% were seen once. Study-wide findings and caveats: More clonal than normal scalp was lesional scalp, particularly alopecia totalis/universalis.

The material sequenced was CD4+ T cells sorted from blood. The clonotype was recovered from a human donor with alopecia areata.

The CDR3 sequence: CASRLDRAEQYF. The CDR3, as DNA: TGTGCCAGCAGGTTAGACAGGGCCGAGCAGTACTTC. The genes are TRBV11-2 and TRBJ2-7; TRBD1 aligns across 7 bases. This CDR3 has 12 amino acids. CDR1 is SGHAT and CDR2 is FQNNGV in the germline V gene.